The 31 T cell receptor beta chains given below trace back to one sample, sequenced in a study of cytomegalovirus exposure and HLA in healthy donors. It was with 60 Vbeta and 13 Jbeta primers that the PCR ran. Data came from immunoSEQ multiplex PCR; TCRdb stores just in-frame clones and leaves some out. Of about 95,000 clones listed, less than 80% were seen once; the top ten hold about 4%. Sequencing was done on a sample of PBMCs. The source is a woman aged 40-49 years in good health and CMV-seropositive.

The chain links TRBV7-9 to TRBJ2-7; perhaps TRBD1 as D (5 bases). The CDR3 sequence is 13 residues long. Trimming shortened V by 1 base and J by 3 bases, and 7 bases separated the two germline ends. Germline V gives CDR1 SEHNR, CDR2 FQNEAQ (reference sequence). DNA of the CDR3: TGTGCCAGCAGCTTAGGGGGCGGCTACGAGCAGTACTTC. Translated: CASSLGGGYEQYF.

This chain uses TRBV10-1 with TRBJ2-3, with 9 bases lining up with TRBD2. Germline CDR1 WNHNN, CDR2 SYGVQD (reference sequence). CDR3 length equals 16 residues. V gave up 3 bases and J gave up 5 bases; unmatched junction bases: 9. CDR3 sequence: CASSDYAGGPGDTQYF. Written as DNA, the CDR3 is TGCGCCAGCAGTGATTACGCGGGAGGGCCTGGAGATACGCAGTATTTT.

The chain links TRBV9 to TRBJ2-3; the D is unclear. The V gene lost 3 bases and the J gene lost 0 bases, with 14 bases spanning the gap. CDR1 is SGDLS, CDR2 YYNGEE, per germline. CDR3 length equals 16 residues. The DNA for the CDR3 is TGTGCCAGCAGCGCAGCTACGGGTTCTAGCACAGATACGCAGTATTTT. It codes for CASSAATGSSTDTQYF.

The chain is built from TRBV5-6 and TRBJ1-2, with 9 positions matching TRBD1. The CDR3 runs to 14 residues. With 4 bases clipped from V and 2 bases from J, the junction kept 3 bases outside the gene matches. Germline V CDR1 and CDR2: SGHDT, YYEEEE. The CDR3: CASSPGTGNYGYTF. The CDR3 DNA sequence: TGTGCCAGCAGCCCCGGGACAGGGAACTATGGCTACACCTTC. Together with reference TRBV5-6 and TRBJ1-2, the CDR3 gives the full variable domain: DAGVTQSPTHLIKTRGQQVTLRCSPKSGHDTVSWYQQALGQGPQFIFQYYEEEERQRGNFPDRFSGHQFPNYSSELNVNALLLGDSALYLCASSPGTGNYGYTFGSGTRLTVV.

J is TRBJ1-2 and V is TRBV30; D may be TRBD1 (5 bases). The germline V and J ends were trimmed by 3 bases and 5 bases, with 13 bases remaining between them. The CDR3 spans 13 residues. The germline gives CDR1 GTSNPN, CDR2 SVGIG (reference sequence). CDR3 sequence (DNA): TGTGCCTGGAGGGAGGGGAAAAGATATGGCTACACCTTC. This codes for CAWREGKRYGYTF.

The chain uses TRBV9 and TRBJ1-6; TRBD1 matches 8 bases. Germline V gives CDR1 SGDLS, CDR2 YYNGEE. V shed 0 bases, J shed 9 bases, and the junction held 8 bases outside the gene matches. The CDR3 has 16 amino acids. The CDR3 DNA follows: TGTGCCAGCAGCGTAGATGAGACAGGGGTTAGTTCACCCCTCCACTTT. Protein sequence: CASSVDETGVSSPLHF.

The V gene is TRBV2, the J gene TRBJ1-6; 8 nucleotides agree with TRBD1. The germline V gene has CDR1 SNHLY and CDR2 FYNNEI. This CDR3 region has 14 residues. V lost 6 bases to trimming and J lost 10 bases; unmatched junction nucleotides: 8. The CDR3 loop reads CASRTTGDRSPLHF. CDR3 DNA sequence: TGTGCCAGCAGGACGACAGGGGATCGATCACCCCTCCACTTT.

The V and J genes are TRBV4-1 and TRBJ2-1, with a possible D match to TRBD2 (6 bases). The germline CDR1 and CDR2 sequences are MGHRA and YSYEKL. Trimming removed 0 bases from V and 7 bases from J, with 16 bases in between. CDR3 length: 16 residues. CDR3 DNA: TGCGCCAGCAGCCAAGATTTCGGGAGCCCGGGGAATGAGCAGTTCTTC. Protein sequence: CASSQDFGSPGNEQFF.

This clone was observed once. The rearrangement links TRBV7-6 to TRBJ2-1; 10 nucleotides align to TRBD2. Germline V lookup: CDR1 SGHVS, CDR2 FNYEAQ. V dropped 3 bases and J dropped 5; count of bases not matched to a gene: 7. The CDR3 covers 16 residues. The CDR3, as DNA: TGTGCCAGCAGCTTGGTAGGACTAGCGGCTCACAATGAGCAGTTCTTC. Translation gives CASSLVGLAAHNEQFF.

The rearrangement links TRBV28 to TRBJ2-1; TRBD2 matches 9 bases. V trimming: 6 bases; J trimming: 7 bases; junction bases outside the gene matches: 4. Looked up from germline, CDR1 is MDHEN and CDR2 is SYDVKM. The CDR3 contains 13 residues. Written as DNA, the CDR3 is TGTGCCAGCAGCATAGCGGGAGCGAATGAGCAGTTCTTC. Amino acids: CASSIAGANEQFF.

The chain joins TRBV5-1 to TRBJ2-3, with D possibly matching TRBD2 (6 bases). The CDR3 runs 16 residues. From germline, CDR1 is SGHRS and CDR2 YFSETQ. V lost 5 bases and J 3 bases, leaving 19 bases between the germline ends. CDR3 residues: CASSPLGGGVTDTQYF. The CDR3 nucleotides are TGCGCCAGCAGTCCCCTCGGTGGAGGGGTGACAGATACGCAGTATTTT.

This clone was observed once. This chain connects TRBV4-2 to TRBJ2-7, with TRBD2 identical over 7 bases. Germline-derived CDR1 and CDR2 are LGHNA and YNFKEQ. This CDR3 has 16 amino acids. V gave up 1 base and J gave up 1 base; unmatched junction bases: 7. The CDR3 spells CASSQGEGGISYEQYF. The CDR3 DNA is TGTGCCAGCAGCCAAGGTGAGGGAGGGATTTCCTACGAGCAGTACTTC.

The V call is TRBV9, the J call TRBJ2-5; 10 nucleotides align to TRBD1. The CDR3 is made up of 16 amino acids. After removal of 0 bases from V and 3 bases from J, the junction contained 5 bases not matched to a gene. CDR1 and CDR2 from the germline V gene are SGDLS and YYNGEE. CDR3 sequence (DNA): TGTGCCAGCAGCGTAGCAGGGACAGGGGTTGAAGAGACCCAGTACTTC. Its protein is CASSVAGTGVEETQYF.

The V gene is TRBV7-2, the J gene TRBJ2-1, with a possible D match to TRBD2 (5 bases). V lost 1 base and J lost 8, with 9 bases in between. Germline loops: CDR1 SGHTA, CDR2 FQGNSA. The CDR3 length is 13 residues. DNA of the CDR3: TGTGCCAGCAGCTTAGTATGGCGGGATGAGCAGTTCTTC. This encodes CASSLVWRDEQFF.

V is TRBV13 and J is TRBJ1-5, with 7 nucleotides matching TRBD1. The germline V gene encodes CDR1 PRHDT and CDR2 FYEKMQ (reference sequence). Trimming took 6 bases from V and 0 from J; bases not matched to a gene: 2. The CDR3 loop spans 14 amino acids. In DNA form, the CDR3 reads TGTGCCAGCAGTAGACAGGGTAGCAATCAGCCCCAGCATTTT. Its translation: CASSRQGSNQPQHF.

The chain is built from TRBV28 and TRBJ2-5; D is possibly TRBD2 (5 bases). The CDR3 has 12 residues. Trimming took 10 bases from V and 0 from J, leaving 9 bases between them. The V gene's germline CDR1 is MDHEN and CDR2 SYDVKM. CDR3 protein: CATSGNQETQYF. In DNA, the CDR3 is TGTGCCACCTCCGGGAACCAAGAGACCCAGTACTTC.

The chain employs TRBV2 and TRBJ2-3; tentative D call: TRBD2 (6 bases). Germline loops: CDR1 SNHLY, CDR2 FYNNEI. The CDR3 sequence is 11 residues long. V lost 6 bases, J lost 7 bases, and 8 bases lay in between. CDR3 coding DNA: TGTGCCAGCAGGCTAGCGAATACGCAGTATTTT. Translating it yields CASRLANTQYF.

CDR3 region: CSVREGSGSNNEQYF. As DNA, the CDR3 is TGCAGCGTTAGAGAAGGTAGCGGGAGTAATAACGAGCAGTACTTC. V gene TRBV29-1 combines with J gene TRBJ2-7; 9 nucleotides line up with TRBD2. Germline V gives CDR1 SQVTM, CDR2 ANQGSEA. There are 15 residues in the CDR3. V shed 5 bases and J 5 bases; nucleotides not matched to a gene: 13.

For the CDR3, the DNA is TGTGCCAGCAGTTACTCGACAGGACTGAATGAAAAACTGTTTTTT. This sequence encodes CASSYSTGLNEKLFF. The gene calls are TRBV6-6 and TRBJ1-4, with D maybe TRBD1 (6 bases). V lost 0 bases and J 5 bases, leaving 10 bases between the germline ends. CDR1 and CDR2 from the germline V gene are MNHNY and SVGAGI (reference sequence). This CDR3 comprises 15 residues.

This chain joins TRBV5-1 and TRBJ1-1; no definite D call. Germline CDR1 SGHRS, CDR2 YFSETQ. The CDR3 has 14 amino acids. V lost 1 base and J 3 bases, leaving 10 bases between the germline ends. The CDR3 DNA reads TGCGCCAGCAGCTTGTGGCGGTTGGACACTGAAGCTTTCTTT. Protein product: CASSLWRLDTEAFF.

This rearrangement joins TRBV9 to TRBJ2-5; 9 bases align to TRBD2. CDR1 SGDLS and CDR2 YYNGEE come from the germline V gene. The length of the CDR3 is 15 residues. V gave up 3 bases and J gave up 3 bases; unmatched junction bases: 6. The CDR3 sequence is CASSASGKGKETQYF. The CDR3 coding sequence is TGTGCCAGCAGCGCTAGCGGGAAGGGAAAAGAGACCCAGTACTTC.

The rearrangement joins TRBV2 to TRBJ1-4, with 9 bases fitting TRBD1. Germline values: CDR1 SNHLY, CDR2 FYNNEI. V was clipped by 3 bases and J by 6 bases; unmatched bases: 5. CDR3 length: 15 residues. This CDR3 is CASSDRTGADEKLFF. The CDR3 nucleotides are TGTGCCAGCAGTGACCGGACAGGGGCAGATGAAAAACTGTTTTTT. The entire variable domain, with the rest obtained from reference TRBV2 and TRBJ1-4, is as follows: EPEVTQTPSHQVTQMGQEVILRCVPISNHLYFYWYRQILGQKVEFLVSFYNNEISEKSEIFDDQFSVERPDGSNFTLKIRSTKLEDSAMYFCASSDRTGADEKLFFGSGTQLSVL.

This clone was seen only once. V usage is TRBV16 and J usage is TRBJ2-7; D uncertain. V gave up 4 bases and J gave up 6 bases, with 19 bases separating them. This CDR3 contains 15 residues. Germline lookup yields CDR1 KGHSY and CDR2 FQNENV. The CDR3 sequence is CASSPRLAVGSEQYF. The CDR3 bases are TGTGCCAGCAGCCCGCGGTTGGCTGTCGGCAGCGAGCAGTACTTC. Variable domain in full (rest from reference TRBV16 and TRBJ2-7): GEEVAQTPKHLVRGEGQKAKLYCAPIKGHSYVFWYQQVLKNEFKFLISFQNENVFDETGMPKERFSAKCLPNSPCSLEIQATKLEDSAVYFCASSPRLAVGSEQYFGPGTRLTVT.

The rearrangement links TRBV7-6 to TRBJ2-3, with 8 bases identical to TRBD2. From germline, CDR1 is SGHVS and CDR2 FNYEAQ. Losses at the gene ends were 5 bases for V and 5 bases for J; bases not matched to a gene: 6. This CDR3 contains 14 residues. The CDR3: CASSKGLARDTQYF. The CDR3 DNA reads as TGTGCCAGCAGCAAAGGACTAGCTCGAGATACGCAGTATTTT.

This chain uses TRBV27 with TRBJ2-3; the D is unclear. The CDR3 consists of 14 residues. V was clipped by 4 bases and J by 0 bases, with 8 bases between them. Germline CDR1 and CDR2: MNHEY and SMNVEV (reference sequence). This CDR3 is CASSSSPSTDTQYF. DNA of the CDR3: TGTGCCAGCAGTTCCTCCCCTAGCACAGATACGCAGTATTTT.

The J gene is TRBJ2-2, the V gene TRBV7-3; D may be TRBD1 (6 bases). Between the trimmed V and J ends, which lost 8 bases and 4 bases, there was a span of 14 bases. The germline V gene has CDR1 SGHTA and CDR2 FQGTGA. The CDR3 spans 14 residues. CDR3 sequence (DNA): TGTGCCAGCGCAAATGGGGGCCTCACCGGGGAGCTGTTTTTT. It translates to CASANGGLTGELFF.

This sequence joins TRBV18 and TRBJ2-1; 7 nucleotides line up with TRBD2. V trimming: 3 bases; J trimming: 3 bases; junction bases outside the gene matches: 5. Germline assignment: CDR1 KGHSH and CDR2 LQKENI. The CDR3 has 15 amino acids. CDR3 coding DNA: TGTGCCAGCTCACCCAGAAGCGGGGACTACAATGAGCAGTTCTTC. It encodes CASSPRSGDYNEQFF. The entire variable domain, with the rest obtained from reference TRBV18 and TRBJ2-1, is as follows: NAGVMQNPRHLVRRRGQEARLRCSPMKGHSHVYWYRQLPEEGLKFMVYLQKENIIDESGMPKERFSAEFPKEGPSILRIQQVVRGDSAAYFCASSPRSGDYNEQFFGPGTRLTVL.

This clone has a single count. The genes are TRBV19 and TRBJ1-5; TRBD1 agrees at 11 bases. The length of the CDR3 is 16 residues. V shed 5 bases, J shed 4 bases, and the junction held 7 bases outside the gene matches. Germline values: CDR1 LNHDA, CDR2 SQIVND (reference sequence). CDR3 sequence (DNA): TGTGCCAGTAGTGTCGGGACAGGGGGAGGTAATCAGCCCCAGCATTTT. Protein product: CASSVGTGGGNQPQHF.

The rearrangement uses TRBV20-1 and TRBJ1-1; no clear D gene. CDR1 is DFQATT and CDR2 is SNEGSKA in the germline V gene (reference sequence). The germline V and J ends were trimmed by 3 bases and 3 bases, with 5 bases remaining between them. This CDR3 has 11 residues. The CDR3 DNA sequence: TGCAGTGCTAGGAGTTACACTGAAGCTTTCTTT. Residues: CSARSYTEAFF.

The chain links TRBV11-1 to TRBJ1-1; D remains ambiguous. V lost 3 bases, J lost 0 bases, and 11 bases lay in between. CDR3 length equals 15 residues. The germline V gene has CDR1 SGHAT and CDR2 FQDESV (reference sequence). CDR3 sequence reads: CASSFSAGMNTEAFF. The CDR3 nucleotides read TGTGCCAGCAGCTTTAGTGCGGGGATGAACACTGAAGCTTTCTTT. Full variable domain (remainder filled in from reference TRBV11-1 and TRBJ1-1): EAEVAQSPRYKITEKSQAVAFWCDPISGHATLYWYRQILGQGPELLVQFQDESVVDDSQLPKDRFSAERLKGVDSTLKIQPAELGDSAMYLCASSFSAGMNTEAFFGQGTRLTVV.

The chain joins TRBV10-1 to TRBJ1-2; the D is unclear. The CDR3 totals 14 residues. Germline-derived CDR1 and CDR2 are WNHNN and SYGVQD (reference sequence). Trimming removed 1 base from V and 0 bases from J, with 6 bases in between. CDR3 amino acids: CASSEFRSNYGYTF. CDR3 bases: TGCGCCAGCAGTGAGTTTCGGTCTAACTATGGCTACACCTTC.